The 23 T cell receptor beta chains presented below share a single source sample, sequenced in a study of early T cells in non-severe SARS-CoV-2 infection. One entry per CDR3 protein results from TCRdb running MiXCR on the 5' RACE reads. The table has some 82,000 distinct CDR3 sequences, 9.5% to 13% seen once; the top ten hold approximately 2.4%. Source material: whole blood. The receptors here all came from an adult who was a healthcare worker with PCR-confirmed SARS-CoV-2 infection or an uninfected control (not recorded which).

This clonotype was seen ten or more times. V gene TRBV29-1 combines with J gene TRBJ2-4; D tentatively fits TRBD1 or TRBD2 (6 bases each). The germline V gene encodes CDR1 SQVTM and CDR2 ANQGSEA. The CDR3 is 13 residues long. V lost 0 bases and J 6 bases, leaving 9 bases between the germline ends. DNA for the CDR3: TGCAGCGTTGAAGATACGGGGGCAAACATTCAGTACTTC. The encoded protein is CSVEDTGANIQYF.

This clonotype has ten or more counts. The CDR3 DNA reads TGTGCCAGCAGACGTACAGGGGGCGAGAGCAATCAGCCCCAGCATTTT. As protein: CASRRTGGESNQPQHF. The chain couples TRBV5-5 to TRBJ1-5; 9 bases are a match to TRBD1. Losses at the gene ends were 5 bases for V and 1 base for J; bases not matched to a gene: 7. Per germline, CDR1 SGHKS and CDR2 YYEKEE (reference sequence). The CDR3 is 16 residues long.

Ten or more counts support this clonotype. CDR3 region: CASSVERGHEQFF. In DNA form, the CDR3 reads TGTGCCAGCAGTGTAGAGCGGGGGCATGAGCAGTTCTTC. The rearrangement joins TRBV6-4 to TRBJ2-1; TRBD2 aligns across 8 bases. The V gene end was trimmed by 4 bases and the J gene end by 8 bases; junction bases not matched to a gene: 4. CDR1 MRHNA and CDR2 SNTAGT come from the germline V gene. This CDR3 comprises 13 residues.

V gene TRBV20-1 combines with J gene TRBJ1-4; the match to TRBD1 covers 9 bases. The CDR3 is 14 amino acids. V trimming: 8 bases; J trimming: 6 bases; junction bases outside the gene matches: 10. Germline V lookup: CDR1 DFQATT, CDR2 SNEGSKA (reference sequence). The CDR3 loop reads CSPSPTGGHEKLFF. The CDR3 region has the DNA TGCAGTCCAAGCCCGACAGGGGGACATGAAAAACTGTTTTTT.

In nucleotides, the CDR3 is TGTGCCAGCAGCCCGAGGGACAGGCAAATGGGTGAGCAGTACTTC. This encodes CASSPRDRQMGEQYF. V usage is TRBV7-9 and J usage is TRBJ2-7, with TRBD1 identical over 8 bases. The germline CDR1 and CDR2 sequences are SEHNR and FQNEAQ (reference sequence). CDR3 length: 15 residues. The V and J ends lost 5 bases and 7 bases, in that order; junction bases with no gene match: 13. Together with reference TRBV7-9 and TRBJ2-7, the CDR3 gives the full variable domain: DTGVSQNPRHKITKRGQNVTFRCDPISEHNRLYWYRQTLGQGPEFLTYFQNEAQLEKSRLLSDRFSAERPKGSFSTLEIQRTEQGDSAMYLCASSPRDRQMGEQYFGPGTRLTVT.

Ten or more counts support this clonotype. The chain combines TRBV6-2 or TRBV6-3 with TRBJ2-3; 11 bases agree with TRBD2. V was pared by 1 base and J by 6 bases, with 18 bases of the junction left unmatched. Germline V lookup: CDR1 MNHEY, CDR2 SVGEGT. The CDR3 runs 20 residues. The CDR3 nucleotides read TGTGCCAGCAGTTACTTCGCTAGCGGGGGGAAAGAAACGGAGCAGGATACGCAGTATTTT. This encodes CASSYFASGGKETEQDTQYF.

The CDR3 nucleotides are TGTGCCAGCAGTGCCTTGCGTCGGAATGAGCAGTTCTTC. It encodes CASSALRRNEQFF. This sequence joins TRBV7-8 and TRBJ2-1; D is ambiguous. CDR1 is SGHVS, CDR2 FQNEAQ, per germline. V lost 6 bases and J 7 bases, leaving 13 bases between the germline ends. The CDR3 extends over 13 amino acids.

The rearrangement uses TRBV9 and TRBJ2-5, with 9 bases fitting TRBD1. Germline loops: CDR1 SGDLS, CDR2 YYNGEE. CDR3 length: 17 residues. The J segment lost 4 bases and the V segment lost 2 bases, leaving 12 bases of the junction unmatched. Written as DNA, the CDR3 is TGTGCCAGCAGCGTGTCACGGGGGACAGGGTCCCGAGAGACCCAGTACTTC. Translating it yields CASSVSRGTGSRETQYF.

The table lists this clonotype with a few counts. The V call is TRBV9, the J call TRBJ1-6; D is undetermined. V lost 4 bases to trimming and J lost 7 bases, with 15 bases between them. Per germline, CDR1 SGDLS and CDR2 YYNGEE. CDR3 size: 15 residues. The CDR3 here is CASSPQPQLNSPLHF. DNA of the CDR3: TGTGCCAGCAGCCCACAGCCTCAACTCAATTCACCCCTCCACTTT. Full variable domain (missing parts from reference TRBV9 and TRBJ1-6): DSGVTQTPKHLITATGQRVTLRCSPRSGDLSVYWYQQSLDQGLQFLIQYYNGEERAKGNILERFSAQQFPDLHSELNLSSLELGDSALYFCASSPQPQLNSPLHFGNGTRLTVT.

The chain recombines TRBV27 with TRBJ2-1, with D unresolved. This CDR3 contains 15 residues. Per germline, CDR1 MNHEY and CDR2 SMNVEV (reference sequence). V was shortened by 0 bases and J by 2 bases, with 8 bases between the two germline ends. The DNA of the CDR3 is TGTGCCAGCAGTTTATCAGCCTCCCCCTACAATGAGCAGTTCTTC. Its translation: CASSLSASPYNEQFF.

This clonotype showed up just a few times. CDR3 region: CATEKTVYGYTF. In DNA form, the CDR3 reads TGTGCCACCGAAAAGACGGTCTATGGCTACACCTTC. The chain combines TRBV28 with TRBJ1-2, with D unclear. V gave up 10 bases and J gave up 4 bases, with 13 bases separating them. Germline V lookup: CDR1 MDHEN, CDR2 SYDVKM. This CDR3 comprises 12 residues.

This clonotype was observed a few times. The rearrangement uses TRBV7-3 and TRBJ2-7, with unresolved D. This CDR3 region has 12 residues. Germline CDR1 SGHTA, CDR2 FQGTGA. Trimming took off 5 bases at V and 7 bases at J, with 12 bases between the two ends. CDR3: CASSNNLGEQYF. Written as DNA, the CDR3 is TGTGCCAGCAGCAATAATCTGGGGGAGCAGTACTTC.

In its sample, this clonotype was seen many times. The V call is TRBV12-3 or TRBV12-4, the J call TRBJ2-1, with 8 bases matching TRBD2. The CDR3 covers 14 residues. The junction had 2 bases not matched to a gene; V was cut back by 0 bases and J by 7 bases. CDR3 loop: CASSLAGLVNEQFF. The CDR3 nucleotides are TGTGCCAGCAGTTTAGCGGGACTAGTGAATGAGCAGTTCTTC.

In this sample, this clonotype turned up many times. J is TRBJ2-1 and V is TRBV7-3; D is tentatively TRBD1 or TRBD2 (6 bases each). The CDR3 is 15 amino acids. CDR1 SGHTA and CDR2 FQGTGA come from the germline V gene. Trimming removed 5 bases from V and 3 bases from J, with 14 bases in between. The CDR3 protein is CASSHPGAGYNEQFF. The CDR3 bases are TGTGCCAGCAGCCACCCGGGGGCCGGCTACAATGAGCAGTTCTTC.

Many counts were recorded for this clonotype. CDR3 in DNA: TGTGCCAGCGAGGGGTCTCCCTCCTACGAGCAGTACTTC. Amino acid sequence: CASEGSPSYEQYF. The chain combines TRBV28 with TRBJ2-7; D assignment may be TRBD1 or TRBD2 (5 bases each). CDR3 size: 13 residues. Germline loops: CDR1 MDHEN, CDR2 SYDVKM. V lost 8 bases and J lost 0, with 11 bases in between.

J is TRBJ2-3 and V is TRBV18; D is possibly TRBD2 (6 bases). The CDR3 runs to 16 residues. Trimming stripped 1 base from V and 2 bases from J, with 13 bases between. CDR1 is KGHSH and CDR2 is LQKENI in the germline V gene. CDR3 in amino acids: CASSPLEGGTTDTQYF. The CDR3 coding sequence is TGTGCCAGCTCACCACTGGAGGGAGGTACCACAGATACGCAGTATTTT.

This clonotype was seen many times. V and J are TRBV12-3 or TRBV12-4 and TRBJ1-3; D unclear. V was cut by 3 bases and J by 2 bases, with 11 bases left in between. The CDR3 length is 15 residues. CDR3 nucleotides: TGTGCCAGCAGTTTCTGGGGAATTGCTGGAAACACCATATATTTT. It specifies CASSFWGIAGNTIYF.

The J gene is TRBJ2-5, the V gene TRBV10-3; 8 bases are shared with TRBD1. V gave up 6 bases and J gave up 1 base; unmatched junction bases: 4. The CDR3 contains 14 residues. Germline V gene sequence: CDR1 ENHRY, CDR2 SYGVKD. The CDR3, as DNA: TGTGCCATCAGGGGGACAGGTACCCAAGAGACCCAGTACTTC. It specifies CAIRGTGTQETQYF.

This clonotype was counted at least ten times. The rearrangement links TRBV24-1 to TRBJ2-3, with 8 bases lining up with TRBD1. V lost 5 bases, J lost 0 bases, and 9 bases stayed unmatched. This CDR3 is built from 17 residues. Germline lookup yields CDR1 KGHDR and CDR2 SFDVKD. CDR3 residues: CATSVTNRGSSTDTQYF. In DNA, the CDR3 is TGTGCCACCAGTGTCACAAACAGGGGGTCTAGCACAGATACGCAGTATTTT.

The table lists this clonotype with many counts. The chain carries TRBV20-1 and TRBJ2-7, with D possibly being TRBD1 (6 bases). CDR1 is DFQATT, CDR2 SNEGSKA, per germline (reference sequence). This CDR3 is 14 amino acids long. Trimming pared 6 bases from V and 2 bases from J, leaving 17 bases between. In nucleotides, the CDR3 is TGCAGTGCCCTGTCAGGGGATAAGGCCTACGAGCAGTACTTC. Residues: CSALSGDKAYEQYF.

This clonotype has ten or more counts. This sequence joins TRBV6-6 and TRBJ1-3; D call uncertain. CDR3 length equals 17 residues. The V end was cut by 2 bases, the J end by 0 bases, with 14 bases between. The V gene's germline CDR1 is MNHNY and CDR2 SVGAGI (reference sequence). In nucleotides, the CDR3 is TGTGCCAGCAGTTACGAAATTCCTAACCTCTCTGGAAACACCATATATTTT. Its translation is CASSYEIPNLSGNTIYF.

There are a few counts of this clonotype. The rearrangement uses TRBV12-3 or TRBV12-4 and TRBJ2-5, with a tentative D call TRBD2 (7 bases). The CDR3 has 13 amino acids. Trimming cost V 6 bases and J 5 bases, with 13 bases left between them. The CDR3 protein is CASRTGGIETQYF. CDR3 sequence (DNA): TGTGCCAGCAGGACGGGGGGCATTGAGACCCAGTACTTC.

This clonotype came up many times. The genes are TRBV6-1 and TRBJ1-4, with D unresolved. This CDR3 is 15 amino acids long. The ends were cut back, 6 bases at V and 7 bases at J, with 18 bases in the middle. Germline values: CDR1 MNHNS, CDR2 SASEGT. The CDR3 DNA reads TGTGCCAGCAGGCGGAGGGCTACGGAGAGTGAAAAACTGTTTTTT. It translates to CASRRRATESEKLFF.